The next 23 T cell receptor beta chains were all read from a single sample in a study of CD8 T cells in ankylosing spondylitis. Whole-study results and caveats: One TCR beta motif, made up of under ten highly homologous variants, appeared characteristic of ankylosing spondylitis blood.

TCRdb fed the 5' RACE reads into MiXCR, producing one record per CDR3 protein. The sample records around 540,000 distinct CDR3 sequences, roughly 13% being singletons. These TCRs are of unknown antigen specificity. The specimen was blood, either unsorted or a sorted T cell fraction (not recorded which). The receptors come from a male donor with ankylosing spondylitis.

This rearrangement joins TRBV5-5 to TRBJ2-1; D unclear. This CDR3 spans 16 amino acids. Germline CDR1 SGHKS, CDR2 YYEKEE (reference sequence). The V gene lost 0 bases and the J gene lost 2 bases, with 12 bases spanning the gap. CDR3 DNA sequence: TGTGCCAGCAGCTTGGAGGTCAGGCTTACCTACAATGAGCAGTTCTTC. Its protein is CASSLEVRLTYNEQFF.

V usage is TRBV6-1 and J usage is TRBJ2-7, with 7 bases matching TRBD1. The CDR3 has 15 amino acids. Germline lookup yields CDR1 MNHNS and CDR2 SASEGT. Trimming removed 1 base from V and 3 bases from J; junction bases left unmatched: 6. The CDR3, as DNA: TGTGCCAGCAGTGAAGGGGATGGGACAGTCTACGAGCAGTACGTC. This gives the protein CASSEGDGTVYEQYV.

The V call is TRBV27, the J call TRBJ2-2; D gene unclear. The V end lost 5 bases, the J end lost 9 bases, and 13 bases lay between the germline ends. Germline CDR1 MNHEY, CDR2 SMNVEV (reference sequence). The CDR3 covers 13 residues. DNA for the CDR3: TGTGCCAGCAGTCGAAAGGGCGTCCGGGAGCTGTTTTTT. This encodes CASSRKGVRELFF.

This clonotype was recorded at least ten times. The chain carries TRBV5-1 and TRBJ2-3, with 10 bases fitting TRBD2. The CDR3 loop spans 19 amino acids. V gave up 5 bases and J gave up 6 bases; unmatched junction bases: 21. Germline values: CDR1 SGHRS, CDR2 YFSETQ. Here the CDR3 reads CASRSPTGRLAGVADTQYF. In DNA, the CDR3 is TGCGCCAGCAGGTCCCCAACGGGAAGGCTAGCGGGAGTTGCGGATACGCAGTATTTT.

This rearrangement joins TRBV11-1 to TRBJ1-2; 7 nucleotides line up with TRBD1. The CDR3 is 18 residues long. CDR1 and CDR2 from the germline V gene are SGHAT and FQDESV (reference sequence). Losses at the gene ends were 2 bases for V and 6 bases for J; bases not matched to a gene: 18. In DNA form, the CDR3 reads TGTGCCAGCAGCTTACGGGGAAGGGGGCAGGATAATTACGATGGCTACACCTTC. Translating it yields CASSLRGRGQDNYDGYTF.

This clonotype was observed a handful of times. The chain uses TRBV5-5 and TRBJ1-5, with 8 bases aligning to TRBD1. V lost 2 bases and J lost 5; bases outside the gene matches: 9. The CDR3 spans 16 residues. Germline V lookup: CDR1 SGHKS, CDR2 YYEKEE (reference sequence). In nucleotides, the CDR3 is TGTGCCAGCAGCTTTAAAGGAGGACAGGGAGATCAGCCCCAGCATTTT. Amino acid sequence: CASSFKGGQGDQPQHF.

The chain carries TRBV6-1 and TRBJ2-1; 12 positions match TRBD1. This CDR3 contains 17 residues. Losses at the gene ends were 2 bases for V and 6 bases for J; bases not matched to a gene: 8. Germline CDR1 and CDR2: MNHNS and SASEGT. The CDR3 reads CASSEWDRGLVGNEQFF. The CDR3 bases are TGTGCCAGCAGTGAATGGGACAGGGGGCTCGTAGGCAATGAGCAGTTCTTC.

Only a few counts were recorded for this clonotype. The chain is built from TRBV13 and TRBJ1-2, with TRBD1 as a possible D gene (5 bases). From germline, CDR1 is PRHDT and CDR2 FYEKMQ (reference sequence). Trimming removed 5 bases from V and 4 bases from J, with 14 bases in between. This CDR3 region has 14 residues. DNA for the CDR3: TGTGCCAGCAGCCAGGACACTCTTGCCTATGGCTACACCTTC. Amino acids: CASSQDTLAYGYTF. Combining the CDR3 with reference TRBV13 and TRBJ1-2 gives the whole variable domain AAGVIQSPRHLIKEKRETATLKCYPIPRHDTVYWYQQGPGQDPQFLISFYEKMQSDKGSIPDRFSAQQFSDYHSELNMSSLELGDSALYFCASSQDTLAYGYTFGSGTRLTVV.

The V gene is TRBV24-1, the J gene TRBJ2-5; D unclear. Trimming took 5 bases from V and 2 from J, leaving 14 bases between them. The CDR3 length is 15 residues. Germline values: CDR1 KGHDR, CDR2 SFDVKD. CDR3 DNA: TGTGCCACCAGTGGGCGAGCTCGAGGACAAGAGACCCAGTACTTC. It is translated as CATSGRARGQETQYF.

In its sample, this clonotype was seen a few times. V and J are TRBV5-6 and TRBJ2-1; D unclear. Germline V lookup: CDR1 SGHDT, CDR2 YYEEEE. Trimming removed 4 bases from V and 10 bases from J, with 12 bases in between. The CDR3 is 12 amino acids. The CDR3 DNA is TGTGCCAGCAGCCAGTCGCGGTTCGAGCAGTTCTTC. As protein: CASSQSRFEQFF.

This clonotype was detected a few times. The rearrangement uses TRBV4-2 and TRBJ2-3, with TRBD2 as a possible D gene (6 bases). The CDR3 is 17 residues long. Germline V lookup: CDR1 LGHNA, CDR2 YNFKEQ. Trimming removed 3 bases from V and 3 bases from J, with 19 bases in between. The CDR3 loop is CASSQELASLQTDTQYF. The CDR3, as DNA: TGTGCCAGCAGCCAGGAACTAGCCTCTCTCCAAACAGATACGCAGTATTTT.

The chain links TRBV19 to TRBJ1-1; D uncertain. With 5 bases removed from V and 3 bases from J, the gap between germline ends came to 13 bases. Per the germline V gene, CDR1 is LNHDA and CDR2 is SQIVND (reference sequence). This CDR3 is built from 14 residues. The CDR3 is CASSPEGADTEAFF. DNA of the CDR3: TGTGCCAGTAGTCCTGAGGGAGCGGACACTGAAGCTTTCTTT.

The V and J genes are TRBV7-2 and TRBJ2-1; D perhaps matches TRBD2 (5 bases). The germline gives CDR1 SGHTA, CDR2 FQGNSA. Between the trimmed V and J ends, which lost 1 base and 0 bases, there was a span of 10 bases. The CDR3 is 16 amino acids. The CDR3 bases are TGTGCCAGCAGCTTAGGTGGGAGTATCTCCTACAATGAGCAGTTCTTC. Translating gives CASSLGGSISYNEQFF.

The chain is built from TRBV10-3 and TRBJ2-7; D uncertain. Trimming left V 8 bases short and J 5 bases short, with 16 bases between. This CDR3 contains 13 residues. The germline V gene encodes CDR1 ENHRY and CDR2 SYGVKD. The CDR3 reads CAIGPGLADEQYV. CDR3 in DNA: TGTGCCATCGGGCCGGGTTTGGCGGACGAGCAGTACGTC.

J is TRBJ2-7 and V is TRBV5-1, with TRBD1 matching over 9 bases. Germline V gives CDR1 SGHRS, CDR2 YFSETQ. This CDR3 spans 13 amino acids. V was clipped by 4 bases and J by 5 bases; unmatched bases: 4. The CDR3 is CASSQDRGHEQYV. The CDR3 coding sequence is TGCGCCAGCAGCCAGGACAGGGGCCACGAGCAGTACGTC.

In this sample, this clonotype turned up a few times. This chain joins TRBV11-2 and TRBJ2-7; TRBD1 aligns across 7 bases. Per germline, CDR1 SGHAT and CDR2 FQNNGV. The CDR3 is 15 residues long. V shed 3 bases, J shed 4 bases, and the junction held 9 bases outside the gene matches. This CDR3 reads CASSLMTGMHYEQYF. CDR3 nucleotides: TGTGCCAGCAGCTTGATGACAGGGATGCATTACGAGCAGTACTTC.

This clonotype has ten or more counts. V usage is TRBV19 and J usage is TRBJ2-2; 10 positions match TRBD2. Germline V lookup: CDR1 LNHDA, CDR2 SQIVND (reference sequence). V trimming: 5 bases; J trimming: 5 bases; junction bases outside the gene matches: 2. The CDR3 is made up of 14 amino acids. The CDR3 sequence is CASSRTSGTGELFF. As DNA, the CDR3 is TGTGCCAGTAGTCGGACTAGCGGAACCGGGGAGCTGTTTTTT.

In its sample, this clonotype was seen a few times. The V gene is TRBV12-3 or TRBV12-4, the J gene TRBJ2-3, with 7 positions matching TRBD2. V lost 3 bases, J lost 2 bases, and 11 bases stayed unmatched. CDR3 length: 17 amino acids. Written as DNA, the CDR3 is TGTGCCAGCAGTTTCCCCACTACTAGCGAACCCACAGATACGCAGTATTTT. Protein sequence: CASSFPTTSEPTDTQYF.

The CDR3 DNA reads TGTGCCAGCAACTCCCGGGGGGGAGCCAAAAACATTCAGTACTTC. This translates into CASNSRGGAKNIQYF. This chain uses TRBV5-6 with TRBJ2-4; 8 positions agree with TRBD2. V shed 6 bases and J 0 bases; nucleotides not matched to a gene: 5. The CDR3 loop spans 15 amino acids. Germline V gives CDR1 SGHDT, CDR2 YYEEEE.

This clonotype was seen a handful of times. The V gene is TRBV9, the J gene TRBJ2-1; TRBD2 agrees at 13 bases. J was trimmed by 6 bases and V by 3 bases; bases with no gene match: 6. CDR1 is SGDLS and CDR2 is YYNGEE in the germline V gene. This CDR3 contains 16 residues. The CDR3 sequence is CASSARLAGGSNEQFF. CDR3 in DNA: TGTGCCAGCAGCGCCCGACTAGCGGGAGGCTCCAATGAGCAGTTCTTC.

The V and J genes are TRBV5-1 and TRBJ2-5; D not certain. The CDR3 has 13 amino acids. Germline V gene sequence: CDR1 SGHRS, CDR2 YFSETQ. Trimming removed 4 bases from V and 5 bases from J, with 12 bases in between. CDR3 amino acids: CASSPGPEETQYF. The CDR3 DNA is TGCGCCAGCAGCCCCGGACCGGAGGAGACCCAGTACTTC.

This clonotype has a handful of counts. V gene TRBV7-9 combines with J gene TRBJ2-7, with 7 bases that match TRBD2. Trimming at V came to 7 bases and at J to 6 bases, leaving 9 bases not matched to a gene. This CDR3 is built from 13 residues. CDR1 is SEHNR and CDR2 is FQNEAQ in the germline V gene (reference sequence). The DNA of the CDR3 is TGTGCCAGCACCTGGGGGGGGTCGGGCGAGCAGTACTTC. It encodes CASTWGGSGEQYF.

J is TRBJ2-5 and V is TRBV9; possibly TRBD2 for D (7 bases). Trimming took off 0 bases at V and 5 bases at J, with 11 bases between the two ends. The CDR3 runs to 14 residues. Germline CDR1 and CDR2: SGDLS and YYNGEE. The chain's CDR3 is CASSVGGGRETQYF. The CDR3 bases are TGTGCCAGCAGCGTAGGGGGGGGCCGGGAGACCCAGTACTTC.